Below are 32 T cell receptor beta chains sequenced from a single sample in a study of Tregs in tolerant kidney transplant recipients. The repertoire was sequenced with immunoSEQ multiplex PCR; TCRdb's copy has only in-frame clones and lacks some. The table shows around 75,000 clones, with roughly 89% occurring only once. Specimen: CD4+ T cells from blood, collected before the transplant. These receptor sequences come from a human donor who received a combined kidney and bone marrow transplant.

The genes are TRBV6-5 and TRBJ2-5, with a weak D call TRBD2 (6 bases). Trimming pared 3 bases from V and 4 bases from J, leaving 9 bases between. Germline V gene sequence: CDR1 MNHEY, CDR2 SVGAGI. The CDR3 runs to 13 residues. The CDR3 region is CASSYGGRETQYF. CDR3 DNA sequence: TGTGCCAGCAGTTATGGGGGGAGAGAGACCCAGTACTTC.

The CDR3 protein is CASSLWGVGNTIYF. The CDR3 DNA reads as TGTGCCAGCAGCTTATGGGGGGTTGGAAACACCATATATTTT. This chain joins TRBV7-2 and TRBJ1-3; TRBD1 might be the D (5 bases). V dropped 2 bases and J dropped 3 bases, with 8 bases sitting between them. This CDR3 is built from 14 residues. Looked up from germline, CDR1 is SGHTA and CDR2 is FQGNSA.

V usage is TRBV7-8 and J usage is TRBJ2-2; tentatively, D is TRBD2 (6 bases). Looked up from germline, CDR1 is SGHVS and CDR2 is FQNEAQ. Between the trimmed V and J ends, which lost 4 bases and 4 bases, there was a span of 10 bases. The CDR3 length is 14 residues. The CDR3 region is CASSSLGGTGELFF. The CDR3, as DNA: TGTGCCAGCAGCTCCCTCGGGGGCACCGGGGAGCTGTTTTTT.

The CDR3 DNA sequence: TGTGCCAGCTCACTCCTGACAGGGCGGGAAAAACTGTTTTTT. It yields the protein CASSLLTGREKLFF. The chain recombines TRBV18 with TRBJ1-4, with 7 nucleotides matching TRBD1. This CDR3 contains 14 residues. Losses at the gene ends were 4 bases for V and 8 bases for J; bases not matched to a gene: 7. CDR1 is KGHSH, CDR2 LQKENI, per germline.

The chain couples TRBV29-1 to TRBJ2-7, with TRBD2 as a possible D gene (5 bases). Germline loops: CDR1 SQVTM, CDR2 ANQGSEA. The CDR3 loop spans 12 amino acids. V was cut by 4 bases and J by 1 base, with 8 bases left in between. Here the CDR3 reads CSVGGGSYEQYF. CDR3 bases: TGCAGCGTTGGTGGAGGTTCCTACGAGCAGTACTTC.

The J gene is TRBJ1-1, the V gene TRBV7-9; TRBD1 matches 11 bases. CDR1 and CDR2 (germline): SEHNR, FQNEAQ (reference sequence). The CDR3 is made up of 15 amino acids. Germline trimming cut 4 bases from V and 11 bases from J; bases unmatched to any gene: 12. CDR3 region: CASSSITGTGGNAFF. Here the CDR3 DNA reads TGTGCCAGCAGCTCAATTACCGGGACAGGGGGGAATGCTTTCTTT.

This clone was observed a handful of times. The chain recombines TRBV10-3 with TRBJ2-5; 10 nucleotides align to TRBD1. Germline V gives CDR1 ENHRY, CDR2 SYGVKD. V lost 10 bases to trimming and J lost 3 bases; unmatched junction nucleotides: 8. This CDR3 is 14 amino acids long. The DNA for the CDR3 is TGTGCCACGATGAGGGGGACAGGGGAAGAGACCCAGTACTTC. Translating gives CATMRGTGEETQYF.

CDR3 protein: CASSIYGNTEAFF. The CDR3 nucleotides are TGTGCCAGTAGTATATACGGTAACACTGAAGCTTTCTTT. This rearrangement joins TRBV19 to TRBJ1-1; D ambiguous. The V and J ends lost 2 bases and 2 bases respectively, with 6 bases between them. CDR1 is LNHDA, CDR2 SQIVND, per germline (reference sequence). CDR3 length: 13 residues.

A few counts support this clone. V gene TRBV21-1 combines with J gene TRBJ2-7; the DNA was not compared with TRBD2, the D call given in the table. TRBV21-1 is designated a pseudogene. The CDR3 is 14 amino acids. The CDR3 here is CASSKGTRVYEQYF. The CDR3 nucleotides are TGTGCCAGCAGCAAAGGGACTCGGGTTTACGAGCAGTACTTC.

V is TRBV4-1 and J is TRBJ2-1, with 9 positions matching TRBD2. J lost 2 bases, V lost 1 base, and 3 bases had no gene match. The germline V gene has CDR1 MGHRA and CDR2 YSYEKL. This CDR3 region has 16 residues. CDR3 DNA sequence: TGCGCCAGCAGCCAAGGGACTAGCGATACCTACAATGAGCAGTTCTTC. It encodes CASSQGTSDTYNEQFF.

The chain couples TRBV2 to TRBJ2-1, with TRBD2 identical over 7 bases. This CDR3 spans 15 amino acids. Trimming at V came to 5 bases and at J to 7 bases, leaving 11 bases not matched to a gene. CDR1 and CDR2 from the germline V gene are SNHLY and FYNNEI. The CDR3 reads CASSLLAVQLNEQFF. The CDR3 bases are TGTGCCAGCAGTCTCCTAGCGGTTCAGTTGAATGAGCAGTTCTTC.

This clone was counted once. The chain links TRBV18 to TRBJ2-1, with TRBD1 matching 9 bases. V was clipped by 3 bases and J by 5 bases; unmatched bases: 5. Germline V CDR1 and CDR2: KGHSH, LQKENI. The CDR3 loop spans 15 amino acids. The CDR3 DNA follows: TGTGCCAGCTCACCGATTGGGACAGGGAACAATGAGCAGTTCTTC. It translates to CASSPIGTGNNEQFF.

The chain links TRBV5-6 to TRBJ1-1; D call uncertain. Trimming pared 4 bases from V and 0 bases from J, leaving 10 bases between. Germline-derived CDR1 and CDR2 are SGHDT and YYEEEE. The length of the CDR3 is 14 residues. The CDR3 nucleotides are TGTGCCAGCAGCCGACTCCACCTGAACACTGAAGCTTTCTTT. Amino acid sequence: CASSRLHLNTEAFF.

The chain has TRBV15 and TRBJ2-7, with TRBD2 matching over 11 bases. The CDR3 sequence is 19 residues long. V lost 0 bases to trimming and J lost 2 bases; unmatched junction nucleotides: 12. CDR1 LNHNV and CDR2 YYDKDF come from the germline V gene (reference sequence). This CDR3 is CATSRDPIPSGRSPYEQYF. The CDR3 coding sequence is TGTGCCACCAGCAGAGATCCCATTCCTAGCGGGAGGTCCCCCTACGAGCAGTACTTC.

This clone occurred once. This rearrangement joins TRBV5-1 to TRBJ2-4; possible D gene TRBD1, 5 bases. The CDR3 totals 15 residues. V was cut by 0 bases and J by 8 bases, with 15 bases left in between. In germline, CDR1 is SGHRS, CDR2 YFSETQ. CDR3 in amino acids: CASSLALQGWDIQYF. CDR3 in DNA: TGCGCCAGCAGCTTGGCCCTCCAGGGATGGGACATTCAGTACTTC. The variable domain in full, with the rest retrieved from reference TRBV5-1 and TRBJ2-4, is KAGVTQTPRYLIKTRGQQVTLSCSPISGHRSVSWYQQTPGQGLQFLFEYFSETQRNKGNFPGRFSGRQFSNSRSEMNVSTLELGDSALYLCASSLALQGWDIQYFGAGTRLSVL.

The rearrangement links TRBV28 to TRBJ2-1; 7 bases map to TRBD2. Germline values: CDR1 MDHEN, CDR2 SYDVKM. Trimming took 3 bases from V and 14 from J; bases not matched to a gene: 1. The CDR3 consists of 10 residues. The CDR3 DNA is TGTGCCAGCAGTTTTCGGGGGGAGTTCTTC. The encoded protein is CASSFRGEFF.

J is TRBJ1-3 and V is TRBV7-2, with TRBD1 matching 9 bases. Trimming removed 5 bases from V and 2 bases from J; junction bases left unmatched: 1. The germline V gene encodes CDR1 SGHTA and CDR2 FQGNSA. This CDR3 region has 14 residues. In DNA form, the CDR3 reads TGTGCCAGCAGCAGACAGGGGGCTGGAAACACCATATATTTT. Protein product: CASSRQGAGNTIYF.

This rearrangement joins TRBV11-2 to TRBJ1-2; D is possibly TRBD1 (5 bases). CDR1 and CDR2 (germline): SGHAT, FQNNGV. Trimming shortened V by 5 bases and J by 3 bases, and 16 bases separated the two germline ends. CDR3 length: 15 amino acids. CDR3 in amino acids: CASSPGRARDYGYTF. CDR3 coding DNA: TGTGCCAGCAGCCCAGGCAGGGCGCGAGACTATGGCTACACCTTC.

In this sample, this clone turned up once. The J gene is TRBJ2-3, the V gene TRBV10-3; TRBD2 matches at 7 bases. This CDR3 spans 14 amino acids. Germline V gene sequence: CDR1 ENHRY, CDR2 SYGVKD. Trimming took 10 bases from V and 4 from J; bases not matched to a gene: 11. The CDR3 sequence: CASLLGAGADTQYF. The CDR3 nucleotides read TGTGCCAGCCTTCTTGGCGCGGGGGCAGATACGCAGTATTTT.

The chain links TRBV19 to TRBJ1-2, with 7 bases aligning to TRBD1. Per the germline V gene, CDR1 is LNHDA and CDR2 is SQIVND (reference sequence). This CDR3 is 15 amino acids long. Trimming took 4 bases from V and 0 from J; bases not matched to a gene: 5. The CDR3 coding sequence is TGTGCCAGTAGTACGACAGGGAGAGCTAACTATGGCTACACCTTC. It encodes CASSTTGRANYGYTF.

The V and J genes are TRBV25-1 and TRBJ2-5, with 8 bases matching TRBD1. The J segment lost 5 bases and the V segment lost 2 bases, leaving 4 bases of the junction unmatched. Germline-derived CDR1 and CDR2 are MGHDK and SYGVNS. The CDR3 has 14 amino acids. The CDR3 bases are TGTGCCAGCAGTGAACAGGGGGCCCGTGAGACCCAGTACTTC. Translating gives CASSEQGARETQYF.

CDR3 coding DNA: TGCGCCAGCAGCTCTGCTTTGGCAGGGCTCCAAGAGACCCAGTACTTC. This translates into CASSSALAGLQETQYF. This chain links TRBV5-1 with TRBJ2-5; the D gene is possibly TRBD1 (5 bases). There are 16 residues in the CDR3. V lost 3 bases and J lost 1, with 16 bases in between. Germline values: CDR1 SGHRS, CDR2 YFSETQ.

CDR3: CASGGSYEQYF. CDR3 bases: TGTGCCAGCGGGGGGAGCTACGAGCAGTACTTC. The V call is TRBV28, the J call TRBJ2-7; D is possibly TRBD2 (6 bases). The CDR3 consists of 11 residues. The V gene lost 8 bases and the J gene lost 3 bases, with 8 bases spanning the gap. The germline gives CDR1 MDHEN, CDR2 SYDVKM.

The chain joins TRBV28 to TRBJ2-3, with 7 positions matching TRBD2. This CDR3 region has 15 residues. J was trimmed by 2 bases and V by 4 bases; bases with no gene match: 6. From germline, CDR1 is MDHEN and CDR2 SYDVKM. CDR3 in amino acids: CASSSSGTNTDTQYF. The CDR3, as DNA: TGTGCCAGCAGTTCATCCGGGACTAACACAGATACGCAGTATTTT. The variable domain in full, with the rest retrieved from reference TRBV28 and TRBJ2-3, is DVKVTQSSRYLVKRTGEKVFLECVQDMDHENMFWYRQDPGLGLRLIYFSYDVKMKEKGDIPEGYSVSREKKERFSLILESASTNQTSMYLCASSSSGTNTDTQYFGPGTRLTVL.

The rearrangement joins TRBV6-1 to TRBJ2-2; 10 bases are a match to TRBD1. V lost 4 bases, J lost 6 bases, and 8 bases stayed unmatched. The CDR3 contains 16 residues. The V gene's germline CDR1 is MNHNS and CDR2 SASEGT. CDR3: CASSAYGTGEAGELFF. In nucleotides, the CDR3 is TGTGCCAGCAGTGCCTACGGGACAGGGGAGGCCGGGGAGCTGTTTTTT.

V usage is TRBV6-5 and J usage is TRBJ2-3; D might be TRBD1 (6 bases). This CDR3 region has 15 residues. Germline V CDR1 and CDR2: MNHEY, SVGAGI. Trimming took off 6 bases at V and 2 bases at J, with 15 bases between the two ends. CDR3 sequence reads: CASRPGQLYTDTQYF. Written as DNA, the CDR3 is TGTGCCAGCAGGCCAGGACAGTTATACACAGATACGCAGTATTTT.

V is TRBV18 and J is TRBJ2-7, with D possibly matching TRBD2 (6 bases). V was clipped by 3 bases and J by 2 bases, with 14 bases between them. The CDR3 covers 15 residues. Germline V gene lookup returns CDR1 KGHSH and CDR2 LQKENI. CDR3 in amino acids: CASSPGEEFTYEQYF. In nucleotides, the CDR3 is TGTGCCAGCTCACCGGGGGAGGAGTTCACCTACGAGCAGTACTTC.

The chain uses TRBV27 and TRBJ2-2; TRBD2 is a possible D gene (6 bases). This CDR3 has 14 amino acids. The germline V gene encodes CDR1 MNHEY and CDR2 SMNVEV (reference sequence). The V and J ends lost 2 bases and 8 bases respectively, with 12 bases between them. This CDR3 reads CASSLGRGTGELFF. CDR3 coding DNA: TGTGCCAGCAGTTTAGGGCGGGGTACTGGGGAGCTGTTTTTT.

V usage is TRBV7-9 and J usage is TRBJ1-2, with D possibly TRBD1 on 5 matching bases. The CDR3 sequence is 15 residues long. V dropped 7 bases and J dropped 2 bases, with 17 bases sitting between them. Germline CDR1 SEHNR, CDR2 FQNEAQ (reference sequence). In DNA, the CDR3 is TGTGCCAGCACCCCCGTTGGGGGGGGAAACTATGGCTACACCTTC. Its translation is CASTPVGGGNYGYTF.

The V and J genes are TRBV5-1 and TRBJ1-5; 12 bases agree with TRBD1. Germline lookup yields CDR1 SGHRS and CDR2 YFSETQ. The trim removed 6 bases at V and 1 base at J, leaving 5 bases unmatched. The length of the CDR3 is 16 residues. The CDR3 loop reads CASTPGTGGSNQPQHF. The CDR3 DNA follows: TGCGCCAGCACCCCCGGGACAGGGGGCAGCAATCAGCCCCAGCATTTT. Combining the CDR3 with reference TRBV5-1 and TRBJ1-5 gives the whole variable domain KAGVTQTPRYLIKTRGQQVTLSCSPISGHRSVSWYQQTPGQGLQFLFEYFSETQRNKGNFPGRFSGRQFSNSRSEMNVSTLELGDSALYLCASTPGTGGSNQPQHFGDGTRLSIL.

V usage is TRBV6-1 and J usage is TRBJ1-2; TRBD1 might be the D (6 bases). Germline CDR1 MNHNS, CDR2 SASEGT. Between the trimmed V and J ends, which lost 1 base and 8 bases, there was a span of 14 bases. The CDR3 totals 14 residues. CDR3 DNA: TGTGCCAGCAGTGAAGTGGCAGGGGATCGGGGCTACACCTTC. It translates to CASSEVAGDRGYTF.

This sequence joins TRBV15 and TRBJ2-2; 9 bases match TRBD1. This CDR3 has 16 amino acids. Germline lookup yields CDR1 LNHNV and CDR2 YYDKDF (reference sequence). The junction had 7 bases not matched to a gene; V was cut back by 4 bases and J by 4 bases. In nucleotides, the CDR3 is TGTGCCACCAGCAAATACAGGGGGCAGGGCACCGGGGAGCTGTTTTTT. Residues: CATSKYRGQGTGELFF.